The clone carrying this T cell receptor beta chain was counted at least ten times. Its specificity is unknown. The ends were cut back, 0 bases at V and 2 bases at J, with 14 bases in the middle. This CDR3 comprises 16 residues. Germline assignment: CDR1 MNHEY and CDR2 SVGEGT. This sample was included in a study of T cell repertoires in cytomegalovirus infection. Overall study findings and caveats: The study identified carriers of CMV plus the relevant HLA from cumulative public TCR beta family frequency. Ex vivo responses were dominated by HLA-C-restricted CMV-specific TCR beta clonotypes.

TCRdb itself ran the reads through MiXCR, one entry per CDR3 protein. The sample lists some 450,000 distinct CDR3 sequences, roughly 30% seen once, with around 15% in the top ten. The sample consisted of PBMCs. This clonotype was sampled from a human donor in good health (CMV status not recorded). Some clones in this sample may be carry-over from other donors' samples. This chain links TRBV6-2 or TRBV6-3 with TRBJ2-7; maybe TRBD1 (6 bases). As DNA, the CDR3 is TGTGCCAGCAGTTACTCGAAAGGGACATCCACCTACGAGCAGTACTTC. It codes for CASSYSKGTSTYEQYF.